The clone carrying this T cell receptor beta chain was detected only once. This sample stems from a study of patients and donors after allogeneic stem cell transplantation. MiXCR was run by TCRdb on the RT-PCR reads, yielding one entry per CDR3 protein. Of fewer than 500,000 distinct CDR3 sequences in the sample, under 20% were seen once. Trimming cost V 5 bases and J 3 bases, with 10 bases left between them. Germline CDR1 and CDR2: SGHAT and FQDESV (reference sequence). This CDR3 has 14 residues. The V call is TRBV11-1, the J call TRBJ2-2, with D hard to call. Source material: blood, either unsorted or a sorted T cell fraction (not recorded which). This TCR was recovered from a human donor who was either an allogeneic HSCT recipient or a stem cell or donor lymphocyte infusion donor (not recorded which). It is not recorded whose cells these are; they may come from a transplant donor. The CDR3 is CASSPWTYTGELFF. The CDR3 DNA reads TGTGCCAGCAGCCCCTGGACCTACACCGGGGAGCTGTTTTTT.